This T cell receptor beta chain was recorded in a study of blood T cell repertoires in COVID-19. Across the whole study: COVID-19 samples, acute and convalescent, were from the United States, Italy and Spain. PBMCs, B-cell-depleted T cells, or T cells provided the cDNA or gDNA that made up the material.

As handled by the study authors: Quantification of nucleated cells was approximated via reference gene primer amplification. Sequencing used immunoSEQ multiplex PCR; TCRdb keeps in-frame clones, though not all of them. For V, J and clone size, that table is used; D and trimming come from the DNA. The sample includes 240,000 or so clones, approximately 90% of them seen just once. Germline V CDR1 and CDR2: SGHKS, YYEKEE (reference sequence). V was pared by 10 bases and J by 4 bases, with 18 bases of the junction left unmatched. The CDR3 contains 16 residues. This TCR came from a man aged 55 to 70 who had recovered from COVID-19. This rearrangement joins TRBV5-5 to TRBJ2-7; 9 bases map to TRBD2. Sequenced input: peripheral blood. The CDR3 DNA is TGTGCCTCCCAAGTTGGCGGGGGGGCCGGTAAGTACGAGCAGTACTTC. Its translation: CASQVGGGAGKYEQYF.